This T cell receptor beta chain was recovered during a study of beta chain features in type 1 diabetes. Overall study context: Patients looked much like healthy donors when it came to age, gender and cell yields. Regarding the study as a whole: PCR might favor shorter templates, equally in patients and controls.

Germline values: CDR1 MNHEY, CDR2 SVGAGI. The CDR3 is made up of 14 amino acids. Trimming at V came to 7 bases and at J to 5 bases, leaving 8 bases not matched to a gene. This clone showed up just a few times. Its antigen remains unknown. Expressed TCRB transcripts were sequenced, since all the RNA that had been isolated was reverse transcribed. Sequenced by immunoSEQ multiplex PCR; TCRdb stores in-frame clones only, minus some. This sample has around 250,000 clones; less than 35% occur once, and the top ten carry about 3.9%. Sequenced material: central memory CD4+ T cells from blood. The receptor was isolated from a young man in good health. V and J are TRBV6-5 and TRBJ1-1; 9 bases agree with TRBD1. The CDR3 region is CASTLGQGSTEAFF. The DNA of the CDR3 is TGTGCCAGCACTCTGGGACAGGGCAGTACTGAAGCTTTCTTT.